One sample yielded the 19 T cell receptor beta chains listed below, sequenced in a study of post-analysis software for immune sequencing data. Study-level findings and limits: Elevated frequency relative to controls characterized 4 or 5 TRBV segments in patients, TRBV5-6, TRBV5-1 and TRBV20-1 among them.

No cognate antigen is known for these TCRs. TCR beta cDNA libraries had unique molecular identifiers. TCRdb redid the calling of the PCR reads with MiXCR, one entry per CDR3 protein. Of around 770,000 distinct CDR3 sequences in the sample, 46% were seen once. Sequencing was done on a sample of blood. The source is a girl aged 5-17 years with multiple sclerosis.

This clonotype was counted a few times. This rearrangement joins TRBV5-5 to TRBJ2-4, with D hard to call. The V gene's germline CDR1 is SGHKS and CDR2 YYEKEE (reference sequence). The CDR3 is 19 residues long. Trimming shortened V by 3 bases and J by 0 bases, and 22 bases separated the two germline ends. CDR3 amino acids: CASSSAARAELLAKNIQYF. CDR3 in DNA: TGTGCCAGCAGCTCGGCCGCTCGGGCCGAGCTGTTAGCCAAAAACATTCAGTACTTC.

The gene calls are TRBV12-3 or TRBV12-4 and TRBJ2-1; TRBD2 matches at 7 bases. The CDR3 sequence is 11 residues long. V gave up 8 bases and J gave up 7 bases; unmatched junction bases: 2. CDR3 DNA: TGTGCCAGCGGGAGGGGTAATGAGCAGTTCTTC. The encoded protein is CASGRGNEQFF.

This clonotype appeared many times. The J gene is TRBJ1-1, the V gene TRBV5-6; a weak D match, TRBD1 (5 bases). CDR3 length: 14 residues. Germline values: CDR1 SGHDT, CDR2 YYEEEE. Deletions cut 4 bases from V and 4 bases from J, with 14 bases between. CDR3 in DNA: TGTGCCAGCAGCCCGGGGGGGATTTTCACTGAAGCTTTCTTT. Protein: CASSPGGIFTEAFF. Based on the CDR3 plus reference TRBV5-6 and TRBJ1-1, the full variable domain is DAGVTQSPTHLIKTRGQQVTLRCSPKSGHDTVSWYQQALGQGPQFIFQYYEEEERQRGNFPDRFSGHQFPNYSSELNVNALLLGDSALYLCASSPGGIFTEAFFGQGTRLTVV.

V gene TRBV20-1 combines with J gene TRBJ2-3; 13 positions agree with TRBD2. The germline V gene encodes CDR1 DFQATT and CDR2 SNEGSKA (reference sequence). This CDR3 is built from 15 residues. V trimming: 6 bases; J trimming: 2 bases; junction bases outside the gene matches: 5. Here the CDR3 DNA reads TGCAGTGCGATGGGACTAGCGGGATTCACAGATACGCAGTATTTT. Translated: CSAMGLAGFTDTQYF.

The chain uses TRBV7-9 and TRBJ2-7; 8 nucleotides match TRBD2. Germline values: CDR1 SEHNR, CDR2 FQNEAQ (reference sequence). CDR3 length equals 16 residues. Trimming took 5 bases from V and 0 from J; bases not matched to a gene: 9. The CDR3 sequence is CASSPLAAIPSYEQYF. Written as DNA, the CDR3 is TGTGCCAGCAGCCCACTAGCGGCGATCCCCTCCTACGAGCAGTACTTC.

This chain connects TRBV20-1 to TRBJ2-1; 9 bases line up with TRBD2. Germline assignment: CDR1 DFQATT and CDR2 SNEGSKA (reference sequence). CDR3 length equals 15 residues. V trimming: 3 bases; J trimming: 8 bases; junction bases outside the gene matches: 11. The CDR3 reads CSARASGIVGHEQFF. The CDR3 bases are TGCAGTGCTAGGGCTAGCGGGATAGTAGGCCATGAGCAGTTCTTC.

This sequence joins TRBV5-5 and TRBJ2-5; the D is unclear. Germline V gene sequence: CDR1 SGHKS, CDR2 YYEKEE (reference sequence). V lost 1 base, J lost 0 bases, and 10 bases lay in between. The CDR3 is 15 residues long. Here the CDR3 DNA reads TGTGCCAGCAGCTTGTTGCCCCAGTACCAAGAGACCCAGTACTTC. Residues: CASSLLPQYQETQYF.

V and J are TRBV20-1 and TRBJ2-7, with 9 bases identical to TRBD2. The length of the CDR3 is 15 residues. Germline V lookup: CDR1 DFQATT, CDR2 SNEGSKA (reference sequence). The J segment lost 5 bases and the V segment lost 0 bases, leaving 8 bases of the junction unmatched. The CDR3 DNA reads TGCAGTGCTAGAGATTACAGCGGGAGGAACGACGAGCAGTACTTC. Encoded protein: CSARDYSGRNDEQYF.

This clonotype showed up just a few times. The chain links TRBV6-2 or TRBV6-3 to TRBJ2-5; D ambiguous. The J call may be incorrect, as the DNA end agrees better with TRBJ2-7. CDR3 length: 19 amino acids. The germline V gene has CDR1 MNHEY and CDR2 SVGEGT. CDR3 nucleotide sequence: TGTGCCAGCAGTTATTCGGCCGGTTCCAAGCCTGCGTTTACCTACGAGCAGTACTTC. Protein: CASSYSAGSKPAFTYEQYF.

The rearrangement joins TRBV11-2 to TRBJ2-2, with D unclear. The V gene's germline CDR1 is SGHAT and CDR2 FQNNGV. This CDR3 has 13 amino acids. V gave up 4 bases and J gave up 6 bases, with 9 bases separating them. CDR3 region: CASSYPFAGELFF. The CDR3 nucleotides are TGTGCCAGCAGCTATCCCTTTGCCGGGGAGCTGTTTTTT. Supplemented by reference TRBV11-2 and TRBJ2-2, the full variable domain reads EAGVAQSPRYKIIEKRQSVAFWCNPISGHATLYWYQQILGQGPKLLIQFQNNGVVDDSQLPKDRFSAERLKGVDSTLKIQPAKLEDSAVYLCASSYPFAGELFFGEGSRLTVL.

Only a few counts were recorded for this clonotype. The chain combines TRBV7-2 with TRBJ2-3, with unresolved D. The V gene's germline CDR1 is SGHTA and CDR2 FQGNSA. This CDR3 comprises 12 residues. Trimming took 5 bases from V and 8 from J, leaving 11 bases between them. The CDR3 sequence is CASSREEVTQYF. CDR3 sequence (DNA): TGTGCCAGCAGCCGAGAAGAGGTTACGCAGTATTTT.

This clonotype has only a few counts. This chain links TRBV7-8 with TRBJ2-4; 12 positions match TRBD2. Looked up from germline, CDR1 is SGHVS and CDR2 is FQNEAQ. The length of the CDR3 is 18 residues. Losses at the gene ends were 2 bases for V and 2 bases for J; bases not matched to a gene: 7. The DNA for the CDR3 is TGTGCCAGCAGCTTATCCAGACTAGCGGGAGAGACCAAAAACATTCAGTACTTC. Its protein product is CASSLSRLAGETKNIQYF.

The chain carries TRBV4-2 and TRBJ2-7; 9 bases align to TRBD2. The V gene's germline CDR1 is LGHNA and CDR2 YNFKEQ. This CDR3 comprises 16 residues. After removal of 0 bases from V and 2 bases from J, the junction contained 5 bases not matched to a gene. In DNA form, the CDR3 reads TGTGCCAGCAGCCAAGACCCGGCGGGAGGGCCCTACGAGCAGTACTTC. It translates to CASSQDPAGGPYEQYF.

This chain uses TRBV6-9 with TRBJ2-7; D might be TRBD1 or TRBD2, each matching 5 bases. CDR3 length: 17 amino acids. Germline V CDR1 and CDR2: MNHGY, SVAAGI. V was trimmed by 8 bases and J by 2 bases, leaving 25 bases between them. The CDR3 reads CASPTPREGTVPYEQYF. CDR3 sequence (DNA): TGTGCCAGCCCTACACCTCGGGAAGGGACCGTTCCCTACGAGCAGTACTTC.

This clonotype turned up a few times. The chain joins TRBV2 to TRBJ1-1; the match to TRBD1 covers 8 bases. CDR1 SNHLY and CDR2 FYNNEI come from the germline V gene. V trimming: 10 bases; J trimming: 4 bases; junction bases outside the gene matches: 8. The CDR3 spans 13 residues. The CDR3: CATNPQGGTEAFF. The CDR3 region has the DNA TGTGCCACTAATCCACAGGGGGGCACTGAAGCTTTCTTT.

This clonotype was seen more than once but under ten times. The genes are TRBV6-5 and TRBJ2-1, with 7 nucleotides matching TRBD1. The CDR3 extends over 15 amino acids. Germline V lookup: CDR1 MNHEY, CDR2 SVGAGI. After removal of 6 bases from V and 2 bases from J, the junction contained 7 bases not matched to a gene. CDR3 region: CASSPTGNPYNEQFF. CDR3 nucleotide sequence: TGTGCCAGCAGCCCGACAGGGAACCCCTACAATGAGCAGTTCTTC.

This clonotype was recorded a few times. The chain is built from TRBV12-3 or TRBV12-4 and TRBJ2-7; 7 nucleotides align to TRBD1. The J call could be wrong; TRBJ2-4 is a better fit for the DNA end. The CDR3 has 16 amino acids. The CDR3 DNA is TGTGCCAGCAGTTCGTACAGGGGTTTACGCCAAGACATTCAGTACTTC. Its protein is CASSSYRGLRQDIQYF.

The chain uses TRBV5-1 and TRBJ2-2; 7 bases map to TRBD2. V was pared by 0 bases and J by 4 bases, with 3 bases of the junction left unmatched. The germline V gene has CDR1 SGHRS and CDR2 YFSETQ. This CDR3 has 15 residues. DNA for the CDR3: TGCGCCAGCAGCTTGGAACTAGCGACCACCGGGGAGCTGTTTTTT. The encoded protein is CASSLELATTGELFF.

The CDR3 sequence: CASSFSGYTDTQYF. The CDR3 DNA follows: TGTGCCAGCAGTTTTTCCGGATACACAGATACGCAGTATTTT. The chain recombines TRBV28 with TRBJ2-3; D call uncertain. From germline, CDR1 is MDHEN and CDR2 SYDVKM. The CDR3 has 14 residues. Trimming removed 3 bases from V and 2 bases from J, with 9 bases in between.